Listed below are T cell receptor beta chains from one sample, sequenced in a study of blood T cell repertoires in COVID-19. Profiled with immunoSEQ multiplex PCR; TCRdb holds only in-frame clones, not every one. The sample shows 60,000 to 70,000 clones, more than 85% of them seen only once. The material sequenced was peripheral blood. The receptors originated from a human donor with active COVID-19. The donor label of this sample is uncertain. Both conserved end residues are part of each CDR3. A D gene is named only where the DNA matches it firmly. Rows may omit the clone size; those that give it use once, few, many or a size class.

J	size	V	D	DNA	CDR3
TRBJ2-2	NA	TRBV5-1	NA	TGCGCCAGCAGCTTGGATACGGGTACCGGGGAGCTGTTTTTT	CASSLDTGTGELFF
TRBJ1-1	NA	TRBV9	NA	TGTGCCAGCGGACAGCTGAACACTGAAGCTTTCTTT	CASGQLNTEAFF
TRBJ2-1	NA	TRBV20-1	TRBD2	TGCAGTGCTAGTTCCAGCGGGAGGCTCTACAATGAGCAGTTCTTC	CSASSSGRLYNEQFF
TRBJ2-3	once	TRBV6-2/TRBV6-3	NA	TGTGCCAGCAGTCTGAGGGAGTTCGCAGATACGCAGTATTTT	CASSLREFADTQYF
TRBJ1-5	NA	TRBV4-3	NA	TGCGCCAGCAGCCAAGATCCCCCCGCTTCGGGTCAGCCCCAGCATTTT	CASSQDPPASGQPQHF
TRBJ1-5	NA	TRBV7-2	NA	TGTGCCAGCAGCTCCGGGGGGCCCACGGCCCAGCATTTT	CASSSGGPTAQHF
TRBJ2-3	NA	TRBV12-5	NA	TGTGCTAGTGGTTCAGGAGATACGCAGTATTTT	CASGSGDTQYF
TRBJ2-3	NA	TRBV11-3	TRBD2	TGTGCCAGCAGCTTAGGCACCGTAACTAGCGGGAGCACAGATACGCAGTATTTT	CASSLGTVTSGSTDTQYF
TRBJ2-7	NA	TRBV3-1/TRBV3-2	TRBD2	TGTGCCAGCAGCCAAGGAACTAGCGGGAGGTTCCGCTCCTACGAGCAGTACTTC	CASSQGTSGRFRSYEQYF
TRBJ2-1	NA	TRBV5-1	NA	TGCGCCAGCAGCTCCTTAACCAGGGGGGATGAGCAGTTCTTC	CASSSLTRGDEQFF
TRBJ2-5	NA	TRBV3-1/TRBV3-2	TRBD2	TGTGCCAGCAGCCAAGGTAATTCGCCGGGACTAGGGTTCCAAGAGACCCAGTACTTC	CASSQGNSPGLGFQETQYF
TRBJ1-5	few	TRBV28	NA	TGTGCCAGCAGGCCCTTTGGCGACAGAGATAGCAATCAGCCCCAGCATTTT	CASRPFGDRDSNQPQHF
TRBJ2-4	NA	TRBV28	NA	TGTGCCAGCAGTTCGGCCGGACAAGCCAAAAACATTCAGTACTTC	CASSSAGQAKNIQYF
TRBJ2-7	NA	TRBV6-5	NA	TGTGCCAGCAGTTTCCAAGGCAGGGCATCTTACGAGCAGTACTTC	CASSFQGRASYEQYF
TRBJ1-5	NA	TRBV28	NA	TGTGCCAGCGTATCAGGAGGAGCGGGCCGTGAAGATCAGCCCCAGCATTTT	CASVSGGAGREDQPQHF
TRBJ2-1	NA	TRBV28	TRBD1	TGTGCTTCGGGACAGGGATACAATGAGCAGTTCTTC	CASGQGYNEQFF
TRBJ1-5	NA	TRBV5-1	NA	TGCGCCAGCAGCCCCGAACTGAATCAGCCCCAGCATTTT	CASSPELNQPQHF
TRBJ1-1	NA	TRBV9	NA	TGTGCCAGCAGCGTAGACGGGGAAGGCACTGAAGCTTTCTTT	CASSVDGEGTEAFF
TRBJ1-2	NA	TRBV30	TRBD1	TGTGCCTGGAGTCTAAGGTGGACAGGGGCGGTTGACGGCTACACCTTC	CAWSLRWTGAVDGYTF
TRBJ2-7	NA	TRBV27	NA	TGTGCCAGCGCGAGACAGAGCTCCTACGAGCAGTACTTC	CASARQSSYEQYF
TRBJ1-2	NA	TRBV28	TRBD1	TGTGCCAGCAGTTTTTTGGGCAGGGGGCTGAGCTACACCTTC	CASSFLGRGLSYTF
TRBJ1-4	NA	TRBV7-9	TRBD1	TGTGCCAGCAGCTCTGGACAGGGCGCTGAAAAACTGTTTTTT	CASSSGQGAEKLFF
TRBJ2-1	NA	TRBV11-2	NA	TGTGCCAGCAGCTTGGACAGAAGCTCCTACAATGAGCAGTTCTTC	CASSLDRSSYNEQFF
TRBJ1-4	NA	TRBV10-3	NA	TGTGCCATCAGTGGAAAACAGGGTGGTAATGAAAAACTGTTTTTT	CAISGKQGGNEKLFF
TRBJ2-3	NA	TRBV4-3	TRBD2	TGCGCCAGCAGCCAGCGCCCTAGCGGGAGCACAGATACGCAGTATTTT	CASSQRPSGSTDTQYF
TRBJ2-7	NA	TRBV29-1	NA	TGCAGCGTTGAATATGCCAGCTCCTACGAGCAGTACTTC	CSVEYASSYEQYF
TRBJ2-7	NA	TRBV10-2	NA	TGCGCCAGCAGGACCGCAAGGCTAGCGAGCGGTGAGCAGTACTTC	CASRTARLASGEQYF
TRBJ2-7	NA	TRBV9	TRBD2	TGTGCCAGCAGCGTTAGCGGGAGGGCCCTGGACGAGCAGTACTTC	CASSVSGRALDEQYF
TRBJ1-3	NA	TRBV30	NA	TGTGCCTGTAACAGGGAGCTCGTTGGAAACACCATATATTTT	CACNRELVGNTIYF
TRBJ2-2	NA	TRBV4-3	NA	TGCGCCAGCAGCCAACCTCCTGCGGGAGGGGAGCTGTTTTTT	CASSQPPAGGELFF
TRBJ2-1	once	TRBV6-5	TRBD1	TGTGCCAGCAGTCACCGGGACAGGAGGAATGAGCAGTTCTTC	CASSHRDRRNEQFF
TRBJ2-1	NA	TRBV7-3	TRBD2	TGTGCCAGCAGTGATCCTAGCGGGAGGGGGAATGAGCAGTTCTTC	CASSDPSGRGNEQFF
TRBJ2-7	NA	TRBV4-1	NA	TGCGCCAGCAGCCAAGATAGGAGCGGGTCCTACGAGCAGTACTTC	CASSQDRSGSYEQYF
TRBJ2-5	NA	TRBV7-9	TRBD1	TGTGCCAGCAGGTTGGGGAAACAGGGGCTCGGGGAGACCCAGTACTTC	CASRLGKQGLGETQYF
TRBJ1-1	NA	TRBV12-3/TRBV12-4	TRBD1	TGTGCCAGCAGCCTGACAGGGAGCACTGAAGCTTTCTTT	CASSLTGSTEAFF
TRBJ1-2	NA	TRBV10-3	TRBD1	TGTGCCATCAGGGGACAGGGGGCTAACTATGGCTACACCTTC	CAIRGQGANYGYTF
TRBJ2-5	NA	TRBV7-2	NA	TGTGCCAGCAGCTTAGGATTCGGGAGTGCAGAGACCCAGTACTTC	CASSLGFGSAETQYF
TRBJ1-4	NA	TRBV12-3/TRBV12-4	NA	TGTGCCAGCACCCCGGGGTACTTTGAAAAACTGTTTTTT	CASTPGYFEKLFF
TRBJ2-7	NA	TRBV4-3	TRBD2	TGCGCCAGCAGCCAGGCGGGAGTCGGAGAGCAGTACTTC	CASSQAGVGEQYF
TRBJ2-2	NA	TRBV11-3	NA	TGTGCCAGCACTCCACCCAGGGGGGACACCGGGGAGCTGTTTTTT	CASTPPRGDTGELFF
TRBJ2-7	NA	TRBV4-3	TRBD1	TGCGCCAGCAGCCGCTTATCGACAGGGGCCGAGCAGTACTTC	CASSRLSTGAEQYF
TRBJ2-1	NA	TRBV5-1	NA	TGCGCCAGCAGCTTGGGGGACACCAACAATGAGCAGTTCTTC	CASSLGDTNNEQFF
TRBJ2-3	NA	TRBV5-1	NA	TGCGCCAGCAGCTTAGCGCCTCTCACAGATACGCAGTATTTT	CASSLAPLTDTQYF
TRBJ1-3	NA	TRBV9	NA	TGTGCCAGCAGCGTAGAAACAGGGTCTGGAAACACCATATATTTT	CASSVETGSGNTIYF
TRBJ1-5	NA	TRBV7-6	NA	TGTGCCAGCAGCTTAGGGACAGATAGCAATCAGCCCCAGCATTTT	CASSLGTDSNQPQHF
TRBJ2-1	NA	TRBV11-3	NA	TGTGCCAGCAGCTCACAGCCTTCATACCCAACCCTCACAAGCAATCGTGGGCAGTTCTTC	CASSSQPSYPTLTSNRGQFF